The table lists the clone carrying this TCR beta chain with a count of one. Its antigen is undetermined. Sequencing used immunoSEQ multiplex PCR; TCRdb keeps in-frame clones, though not all of them. Found here are under 80,000 clones, 93% of them singletons; the top ten hold around 2.5%. The CDR3 is made up of 14 amino acids. The V gene end was trimmed by 5 bases and the J gene end by 4 bases; junction bases not matched to a gene: 7. Per germline, CDR1 SQVTM and CDR2 ANQGSEA. As to time point: newly diagnosed, previously untreated cHL patient sample. Serving as comparison were PBMCs from newly diagnosed, untreated classical Hodgkin lymphoma, which were sequenced alongside the relapsed/refractory trial patients. This sample is drawn from a study of PD-1 blockade in classical Hodgkin lymphoma. Overall study results and limits: What caused the repertoire differences, perhaps disease activity or prior therapy, remains undefined. Newly diagnosed patients reportedly trailed healthy donors in baseline TCR diversity.

The chain carries TRBV29-1 and TRBJ2-5; TRBD1 matches 10 bases. The source is a human donor with classical Hodgkin lymphoma. The sample comprised peripheral blood mononuclear cells (PBMCs). The CDR3: CSVMGQGRRETQYF. CDR3 in DNA: TGCAGCGTTATGGGACAGGGGAGGAGAGAGACCCAGTACTTC.